Following are 14 T cell receptor beta chains from one sample sequenced in a study of blood T cells in healthy people across ages. PCR was performed a second time for about 7 to 12 cycles using a sample-barcoded 5' primer and a J-beta primer mix. TCRdb ran MiXCR on the 5' RACE reads and lists one entry per CDR3 protein. The data hold about 970,000 distinct CDR3 sequences, with roughly 50% observed a single time. The sequencing input was blood. These receptors all come from a woman aged 55-75 years in good health.

V gene TRBV7-2 combines with J gene TRBJ2-7; 7 nucleotides match TRBD2. After removal of 5 bases from V and 7 bases from J, the junction contained 14 bases not matched to a gene. Germline V CDR1 and CDR2: SGHTA, FQGNSA. This CDR3 comprises 15 residues. This CDR3 reads CASSLHLAGAGEQYF. DNA for the CDR3: TGTGCCAGCAGCCTCCACTTAGCGGGCGCTGGGGAGCAGTACTTC.

This clonotype showed up many times. This rearrangement joins TRBV4-3 to TRBJ2-5; 8 positions match TRBD1. This CDR3 region has 15 residues. Germline CDR1 reads LGHNA; CDR2 reads YSLEER. The V gene end was trimmed by 1 base and the J gene end by 3 bases; junction bases not matched to a gene: 4. The CDR3 reads CASSQVMDREETQYF. CDR3 nucleotide sequence: TGCGCCAGCAGCCAAGTTATGGACAGGGAAGAGACCCAGTACTTC.

In this sample, this clonotype turned up a few times. The rearrangement links TRBV28 to TRBJ2-3; the match to TRBD2 covers 12 bases. CDR1 and CDR2 (germline): MDHEN, SYDVKM. CDR3 length: 18 amino acids. J gave up 2 bases and V 7 bases, and 13 bases lay outside the gene matches. The CDR3 region is CASIPTGLAGTYTDTQYF. The CDR3 DNA reads TGTGCCAGCATCCCCACCGGACTAGCGGGAACCTACACAGATACGCAGTATTTT. The full variable domain, in which reference TRBV28 and TRBJ2-3 provide the parts outside the CDR3, is DVKVTQSSRYLVKRTGEKVFLECVQDMDHENMFWYRQDPGLGLRLIYFSYDVKMKEKGDIPEGYSVSREKKERFSLILESASTNQTSMYLCASIPTGLAGTYTDTQYFGPGTRLTVL.

The chain uses TRBV6-5 and TRBJ2-7; 8 bases are shared with TRBD2. CDR1 is MNHEY, CDR2 SVGAGI, per germline. This CDR3 has 13 residues. V lost 8 bases and J lost 5; bases outside the gene matches: 8. CDR3 in amino acids: CASSRGLDNEQYF. The CDR3 nucleotides are TGTGCCAGCTCAAGGGGACTAGATAACGAGCAGTACTTC.

V usage is TRBV20-1 and J usage is TRBJ2-1; 8 bases are a match to TRBD2. V shed 4 bases, J shed 4 bases, and the junction held 6 bases outside the gene matches. Germline loops: CDR1 DFQATT, CDR2 SNEGSKA (reference sequence). The CDR3 loop spans 14 amino acids. CDR3 sequence (DNA): TGCAGTGCTACAGGACTAGCAGATTACAATGAGCAGTTCTTC. Its translation: CSATGLADYNEQFF.

The chain links TRBV5-1 to TRBJ1-5, with 11 bases lining up with TRBD1. The J segment lost 2 bases and the V segment lost 9 bases, leaving 4 bases of the junction unmatched. The V gene's germline CDR1 is SGHRS and CDR2 YFSETQ. This CDR3 spans 14 amino acids. This CDR3 reads CATGTGGGNQPQHF. In DNA form, the CDR3 reads TGCGCCACTGGGACAGGGGGTGGCAATCAGCCCCAGCATTTT.

This chain joins TRBV20-1 and TRBJ2-3; D not resolved. The germline V and J ends were trimmed by 7 bases and 1 base, with 9 bases remaining between them. This CDR3 is 12 amino acids long. CDR1 is DFQATT, CDR2 SNEGSKA, per germline (reference sequence). The CDR3 DNA follows: TGCAGTGTCGACATTGGCACAGATACGCAGTATTTT. It encodes CSVDIGTDTQYF.

This rearrangement joins TRBV10-3 to TRBJ2-1; 8 nucleotides agree with TRBD1. CDR3 length: 16 amino acids. The germline CDR1 and CDR2 sequences are ENHRY and SYGVKD. Trimming took 2 bases from V and 2 from J; bases not matched to a gene: 5. This chain's CDR3 is CAISEPDRVAYNEQFF. The DNA of the CDR3 is TGTGCCATCAGTGAGCCGGACAGGGTTGCCTACAATGAGCAGTTCTTC.

This clonotype was detected only a few times. The chain links TRBV5-1 to TRBJ2-3, with TRBD1 matching over 8 bases. The CDR3 extends over 16 amino acids. The J segment lost 2 bases and the V segment lost 2 bases, leaving 7 bases of the junction unmatched. Germline V lookup: CDR1 SGHRS, CDR2 YFSETQ. The CDR3 here is CASSFLRQGTTDTQYF. CDR3 nucleotides: TGCGCCAGCAGCTTTCTCCGACAGGGGACCACAGATACGCAGTATTTT.

The genes are TRBV5-1 and TRBJ2-3, with a weak D call TRBD2 (6 bases). Between the trimmed V and J ends, which lost 1 base and 3 bases, there was a span of 12 bases. CDR1 and CDR2 (germline): SGHRS, YFSETQ. The CDR3 extends over 15 amino acids. In nucleotides, the CDR3 is TGCGCCAGCAGCTTGCCGGGACTGTCTACAGATACGCAGTATTTT. Encoded protein: CASSLPGLSTDTQYF.

The chain uses TRBV11-3 and TRBJ2-1, with D perhaps TRBD2 (6 bases). Germline CDR1 reads SGHNT; CDR2 reads YENEEA. The CDR3 has 13 amino acids. V dropped 5 bases and J dropped 7 bases, with 12 bases sitting between them. This CDR3 is CASSPGRENEQFF. The CDR3 nucleotides are TGTGCCAGCAGCCCGGGGCGGGAAAATGAGCAGTTCTTC.

This clonotype was seen a few times. The J gene is TRBJ2-3, the V gene TRBV20-1; 7 nucleotides align to TRBD1. The germline V gene has CDR1 DFQATT and CDR2 SNEGSKA (reference sequence). V shed 4 bases, J shed 3 bases, and the junction held 7 bases outside the gene matches. The CDR3 runs 14 residues. CDR3 sequence (DNA): TGCAGTGCTACGACAGGGTTTTTAACAGATACGCAGTATTTT. Its translation: CSATTGFLTDTQYF.

The chain links TRBV7-2 to TRBJ1-5, with TRBD1 identical over 7 bases. J gave up 4 bases and V 6 bases, and 9 bases lay outside the gene matches. Germline CDR1 SGHTA, CDR2 FQGNSA. The length of the CDR3 is 15 residues. CDR3: CASSNPGTANQPQHF. The CDR3 DNA is TGTGCCAGCAGTAACCCCGGGACAGCTAATCAGCCCCAGCATTTT.

The chain's CDR3 is CATSDFRRLAGVGNEQFF. CDR3 DNA: TGTGCCACCAGTGATTTCCGACGACTAGCGGGAGTAGGCAATGAGCAGTTCTTC. The rearrangement joins TRBV24-1 to TRBJ2-1, with 12 bases that match TRBD2. V was clipped by 1 base and J by 6 bases; unmatched bases: 9. Germline values: CDR1 KGHDR, CDR2 SFDVKD. The CDR3 loop spans 18 amino acids.